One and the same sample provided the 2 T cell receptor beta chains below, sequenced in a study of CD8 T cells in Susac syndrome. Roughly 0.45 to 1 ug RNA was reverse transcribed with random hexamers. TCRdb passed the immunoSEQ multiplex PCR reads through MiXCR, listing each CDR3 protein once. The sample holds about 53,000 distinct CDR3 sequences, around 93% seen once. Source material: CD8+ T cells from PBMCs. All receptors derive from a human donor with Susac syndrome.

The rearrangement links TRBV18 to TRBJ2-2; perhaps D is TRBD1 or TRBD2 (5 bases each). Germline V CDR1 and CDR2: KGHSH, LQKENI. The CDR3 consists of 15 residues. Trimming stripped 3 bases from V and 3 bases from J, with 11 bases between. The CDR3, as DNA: TGTGCCAGCTCACCGAGGGGCGCGTACACCGGGGAGCTGTTTTTT. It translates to CASSPRGAYTGELFF. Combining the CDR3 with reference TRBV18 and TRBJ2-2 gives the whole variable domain NAGVMQNPRHLVRRRGQEARLRCSPMKGHSHVYWYRQLPEEGLKFMVYLQKENIIDESGMPKERFSAEFPKEGPSILRIQQVVRGDSAAYFCASSPRGAYTGELFFGEGSRLTVL.

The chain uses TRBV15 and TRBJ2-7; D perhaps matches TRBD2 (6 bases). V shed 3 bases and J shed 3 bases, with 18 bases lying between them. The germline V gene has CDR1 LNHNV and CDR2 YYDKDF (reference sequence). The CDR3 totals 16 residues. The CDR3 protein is CATSRTRGSRSYEQYF. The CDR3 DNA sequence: TGTGCCACCAGCAGGACGCGGGGCTCCCGAAGCTACGAGCAGTACTTC.